Listed below are T cell receptor beta chains from one sample, sequenced in a study of control samples from healthy donors and cancer patients. Here immunoSEQ multiplex PCR was the method, and the copy in TCRdb shows in-frame clones only, minus some. The table records around 80,000 clones, roughly 90% of them present only once. The sequenced sample consisted of blood. The origin of the receptors is a man aged 45 to 65 in good health. Each CDR3 is given with its conserved first and last residue. A D gene is named only where the DNA matches it firmly. Clone sizes are given selectively: once, few, many, or a class where the clone is expanded.

clone_size: -; v_call: TRBV12-3/TRBV12-4; j_call: TRBJ1-1; d_call: -; cdr3_aa: CASSFPWDTEAFF; cdr3_nt: TGTGCCAGCAGTTTCCCCTGGGACACTGAAGCTTTCTTT
clone_size: -; v_call: TRBV6-5; j_call: TRBJ2-7; d_call: -; cdr3_aa: CASARVIVDEQYF; cdr3_nt: TGTGCCAGCGCACGAGTCATCGTGGACGAGCAGTACTTC
clone_size: -; v_call: TRBV6-1; j_call: TRBJ1-5; d_call: -; cdr3_aa: CASSEEGGQPQHF; cdr3_nt: TGTGCCAGCAGTGAGGAGGGAGGTCAGCCCCAGCATTTT
clone_size: -; v_call: TRBV3-1/TRBV3-2; j_call: TRBJ2-3; d_call: -; cdr3_aa: CASSRVGEGTDTQYF; cdr3_nt: TGTGCCAGCAGCCGGGTAGGGGAAGGCACAGATACGCAGTATTTT
clone_size: -; v_call: TRBV14; j_call: TRBJ1-5; d_call: -; cdr3_aa: CASSQDQEGGSNQPQHF; cdr3_nt: TGTGCCAGCAGCCAAGATCAAGAGGGCGGTAGCAATCAGCCCCAGCATTTT
clone_size: -; v_call: TRBV19; j_call: TRBJ1-2; d_call: -; cdr3_aa: CASTLLGGDGYTF; cdr3_nt: TGTGCCAGTACCCTTCTGGGAGGGGACGGCTACACCTTC
clone_size: -; v_call: TRBV11-2; j_call: TRBJ2-1; d_call: -; cdr3_aa: CASSRPAETYNEQFF; cdr3_nt: TGTGCCAGCAGCCGACCCGCGGAGACCTACAATGAGCAGTTCTTC
clone_size: once; v_call: TRBV7-9; j_call: TRBJ2-2; d_call: -; cdr3_aa: CASSLKSANTGELFF; cdr3_nt: TGTGCCAGCAGCTTAAAGTCAGCTAACACCGGGGAGCTGTTTTTT
clone_size: once; v_call: TRBV9; j_call: TRBJ1-5; d_call: -; cdr3_aa: CASSVGANQPQHF; cdr3_nt: TGTGCCAGCAGCGTAGGGGCCAATCAGCCCCAGCATTTT
clone_size: -; v_call: TRBV4-1; j_call: TRBJ1-1; d_call: -; cdr3_aa: CASSGAGWRGLNTEAFF; cdr3_nt: TGCGCCAGCAGCGGGGCCGGGTGGCGGGGGTTGAACACTGAAGCTTTCTTT
clone_size: -; v_call: TRBV9; j_call: TRBJ2-2; d_call: TRBD2; cdr3_aa: CASSVGFGGGTGELFF; cdr3_nt: TGTGCCAGCAGCGTAGGGTTCGGGGGGGGCACCGGGGAGCTGTTTTTT
clone_size: -; v_call: TRBV18; j_call: TRBJ1-1; d_call: TRBD1; cdr3_aa: CASSPSTGGMNTEAFF; cdr3_nt: TGTGCCAGCTCACCTTCGACAGGGGGTATGAACACTGAAGCTTTCTTT
clone_size: -; v_call: TRBV20-1; j_call: TRBJ1-1; d_call: -; cdr3_aa: CSASGAPGNTEAFF; cdr3_nt: TGCAGTGCTAGTGGGGCGCCGGGGAACACTGAAGCTTTCTTT
clone_size: -; v_call: TRBV12-3/TRBV12-4; j_call: TRBJ1-1; d_call: -; cdr3_aa: CASSRAGDTEAFF; cdr3_nt: TGTGCCAGCAGCCGGGCCGGGGACACTGAAGCTTTCTTT
clone_size: -; v_call: TRBV27; j_call: TRBJ2-7; d_call: -; cdr3_aa: CASSLRGAYEQYF; cdr3_nt: TGTGCCAGCAGTTTAAGAGGGGCCTACGAGCAGTACTTC
clone_size: -; v_call: TRBV6-5; j_call: TRBJ1-2; d_call: -; cdr3_aa: CASSYSSPQFYGYTF; cdr3_nt: TGTGCCAGCAGTTACTCGTCACCGCAGTTCTATGGCTACACCTTC
clone_size: -; v_call: TRBV12-3/TRBV12-4; j_call: TRBJ1-3; d_call: -; cdr3_aa: CASSYGAGNTIYF; cdr3_nt: TGTGCCAGCAGTTACGGGGCCGGAAACACCATATATTTT
clone_size: -; v_call: TRBV21-1; j_call: TRBJ2-5; d_call: -; cdr3_aa: CARAILGETQYF; cdr3_nt: TGTGCCAGGGCTATCTTGGGGGAGACCCAGTACTTC
clone_size: -; v_call: TRBV9; j_call: TRBJ1-3; d_call: -; cdr3_aa: CASSVERSNSGNTIYF; cdr3_nt: TGTGCCAGCAGCGTAGAGCGCAGTAACTCTGGAAACACCATATATTTT
clone_size: few; v_call: TRBV4-1; j_call: TRBJ1-2; d_call: TRBD1; cdr3_aa: CASSRRDRDYGYTF; cdr3_nt: TGCGCCAGCAGCCGCCGCGACAGGGACTATGGCTACACCTTC
clone_size: -; v_call: TRBV28; j_call: TRBJ1-5; d_call: -; cdr3_aa: CASSPRTARNQPQHF; cdr3_nt: TGTGCCAGCAGCCCCCGGACGGCCCGCAATCAGCCCCAGCATTTT
clone_size: -; v_call: TRBV30; j_call: TRBJ2-7; d_call: -; cdr3_aa: CAWAGTESYEQYF; cdr3_nt: TGTGCCTGGGCCGGGACCGAATCCTACGAGCAGTACTTC
clone_size: -; v_call: TRBV12-3/TRBV12-4; j_call: TRBJ1-2; d_call: TRBD1; cdr3_aa: CASSLNRGQGYTF; cdr3_nt: TGTGCCAGCAGCCTGAACAGGGGGCAAGGCTACACCTTC